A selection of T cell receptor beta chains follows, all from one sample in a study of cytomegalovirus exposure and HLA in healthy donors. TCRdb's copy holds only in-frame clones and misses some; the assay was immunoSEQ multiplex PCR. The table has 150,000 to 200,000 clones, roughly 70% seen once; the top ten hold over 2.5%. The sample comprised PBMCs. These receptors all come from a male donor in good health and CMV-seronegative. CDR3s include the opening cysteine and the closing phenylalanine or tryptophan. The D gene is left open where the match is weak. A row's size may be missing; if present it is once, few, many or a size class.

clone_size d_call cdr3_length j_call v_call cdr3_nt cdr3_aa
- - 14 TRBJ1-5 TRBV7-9 TGTTCCAGCAGCTCCCTGGGCGAAGTGCAGCCCCAGCATTTT CSSSSLGEVQPQHF
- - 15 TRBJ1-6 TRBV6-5 TGTGCCAGCAGTTACTCGGTTACACAGAATTCACCCCTCCACTTT CASSYSVTQNSPLHF
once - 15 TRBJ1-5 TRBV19 TGTGCCAGTAGTATAGGAGGGAACCTGAATCAGCCCCAGCATTTT CASSIGGNLNQPQHF
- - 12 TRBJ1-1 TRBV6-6 TGTGCCAGCAGCCCTTACATCTCTGAAGCTTTCTTT CASSPYISEAFF
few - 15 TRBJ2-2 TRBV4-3 TGCGCCAGCAGCCAAGACCAGGGGAGCACCGGGGAGCTGTTTTTT CASSQDQGSTGELFF
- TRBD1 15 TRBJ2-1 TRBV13 TGTGCCAGCACTCGTGCCGGGACAGCCTACAATGAGCAGTTCTTC CASTRAGTAYNEQFF
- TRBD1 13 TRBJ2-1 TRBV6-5 TGCGCCAGCAGTCACGGACAGGGAGGCAATAAGTTCTTC CASSHGQGGNKFF
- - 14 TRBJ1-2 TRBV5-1 TGCGCCAGCAGCTTGGGGACGGGGAACTATGGCTACACCTTC CASSLGTGNYGYTF
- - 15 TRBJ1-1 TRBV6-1 TGTGCCAGCAATCGGGCCGGCGGGTTGAACACTGAAGCTTTCTTT CASNRAGGLNTEAFF
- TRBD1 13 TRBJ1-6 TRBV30 TGTGCCTGGAGTGGGACAGGTGATTCACCCCTCCACTTT CAWSGTGDSPLHF
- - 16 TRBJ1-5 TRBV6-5 TGTGCCAGCAGTTACTCGAGAGGGATGGGCAATCAGCCCCAGCATTTT CASSYSRGMGNQPQHF
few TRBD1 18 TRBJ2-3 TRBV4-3 TGCGCCAGCAGCCAAGATGGTCCGACAGGGAGTATTGCAGATACGCAGTATTTT CASSQDGPTGSIADTQYF
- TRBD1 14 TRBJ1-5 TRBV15 TGTGCCACCAGCAGCGACAGGGAGGAACAGCCCCAGCATTTT CATSSDREEQPQHF
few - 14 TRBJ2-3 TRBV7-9 TGTGCCAGCAGCTTGGGACAAGAAATAGATACGCAGTATTTT CASSLGQEIDTQYF
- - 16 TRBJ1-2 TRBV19 TGTGCCAGTAGTATCAGTCTCCGGGATTGGAGCTATGGCTACACCTTC CASSISLRDWSYGYTF
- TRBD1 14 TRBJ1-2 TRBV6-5 TGTGCCAGCAGACTTGTGACAGGGGACTATGGCTACACCTTC CASRLVTGDYGYTF
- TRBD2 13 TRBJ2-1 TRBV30 TGTGCCTGGCAACTAGCGGGAGGAGGTGAGCAGTTCTTC CAWQLAGGGEQFF
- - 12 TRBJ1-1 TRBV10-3 TGTGCCATCAGTGGTGGCTACACTGAAGCTTTCTTT CAISGGYTEAFF